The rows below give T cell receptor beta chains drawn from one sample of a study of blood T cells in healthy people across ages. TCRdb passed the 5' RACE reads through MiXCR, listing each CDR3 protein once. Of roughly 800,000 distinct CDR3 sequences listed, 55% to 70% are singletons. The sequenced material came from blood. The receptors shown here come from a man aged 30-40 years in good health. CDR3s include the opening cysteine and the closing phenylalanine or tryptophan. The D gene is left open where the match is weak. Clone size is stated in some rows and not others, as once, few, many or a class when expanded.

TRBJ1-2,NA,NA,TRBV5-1,TGCGCCAGCAGCCCCAACGACAGTCCGTCTTATGGCTACACCTTC,CASSPNDSPSYGYTF
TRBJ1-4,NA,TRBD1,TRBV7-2,TGTGCCAGCAGTCCACAGGGGCAAGGAAATGAAAAACTGTTTTTT,CASSPQGQGNEKLFF
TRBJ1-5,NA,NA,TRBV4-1,TGCGCCAGCAGCCAAGTGATAAGTCAGCCCCAGCATTTT,CASSQVISQPQHF
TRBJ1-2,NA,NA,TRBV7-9,TGTGCCAGCAGCTTCAGGCGGACCAACTATGGCTACACCTTC,CASSFRRTNYGYTF
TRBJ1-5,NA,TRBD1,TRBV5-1,TGCGCCAGCAGCTTGGATATGACAGGGAACAATCAGCCCCAGCATTTT,CASSLDMTGNNQPQHF
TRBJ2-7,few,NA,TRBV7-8,TGTGCCAGCAGCTTAGGCCGGGTTGTAAGCGGCCGCGAGCAGTACTTC,CASSLGRVVSGREQYF
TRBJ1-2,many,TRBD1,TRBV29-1,TGCAGCGTCGGGGGACAGGGCTATGGCTACACCTTC,CSVGGQGYGYTF
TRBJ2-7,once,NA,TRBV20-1,TGCAGTGCCAGCTACGAGGGGCGCGAGCAGTACTTC,CSASYEGREQYF
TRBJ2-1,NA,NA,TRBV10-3,TGTGCCATCAGTGTATCGTTGTACAATGAGCAGTTCTTC,CAISVSLYNEQFF
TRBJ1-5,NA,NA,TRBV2,TGTGCCAGCAGTTCAACAGGGCGGGATCAGCCCCAGCATTTT,CASSSTGRDQPQHF
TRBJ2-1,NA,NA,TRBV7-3,TGTGCCAGCAGCTTAAAGGGGGGGTCCTACAATGAGCAGTTCTTC,CASSLKGGSYNEQFF
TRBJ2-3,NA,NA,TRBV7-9,TGTGCCAGCAGCCCCAGGGCCGGAGCAGATACGCAGTATTTT,CASSPRAGADTQYF
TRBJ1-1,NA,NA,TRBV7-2,TGTGCCAGCCGTGGTAAAAAGAACACTGAAGCTTTCTTT,CASRGKKNTEAFF
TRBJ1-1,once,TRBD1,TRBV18,TGTGCCAGCTCACCAGGGACAGGGGGCCAACGGGCTTTCTTT,CASSPGTGGQRAFF
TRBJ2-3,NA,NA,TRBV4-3,TGCGCCAGCAGCCAAGAAGGTCCTGCGGGGATCGCAGATACGCAGTATTTT,CASSQEGPAGIADTQYF
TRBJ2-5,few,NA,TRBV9,TGTGCCAGCAGCGTTGGCCTAGAGGAAATTAGGGAGACCCAGTACTTC,CASSVGLEEIRETQYF
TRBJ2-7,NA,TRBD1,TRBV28,TGTGCCAGCAGTATTGACAGGGATATTTCCTACGAGCAGTACTTC,CASSIDRDISYEQYF
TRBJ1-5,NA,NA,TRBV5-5,TGTGCCAGCAGCCGGACCTCCGGGGCGAATCAGCCCCAGCATTTT,CASSRTSGANQPQHF
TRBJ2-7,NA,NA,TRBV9,TGTGCCAGCAGCGACGGCGGGGCAGGCTACGAGCAGTACTTC,CASSDGGAGYEQYF
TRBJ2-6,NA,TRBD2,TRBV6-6,TGTGCCGTCGGGGGGTTTGGGGCCAACGTCCTGACTTTC,CAVGGFGANVLTF
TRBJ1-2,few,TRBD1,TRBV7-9,TGTGCCAGCAGCGAGGGACAGGGCCTCATCTTTGGCGATGGCTACACCTTC,CASSEGQGLIFGDGYTF